This TCR beta chain appears in the sequencing data of a study of cytomegalovirus exposure and HLA in healthy donors. Notes on the study in general: A later analysis found most CMV-associated TCR beta chains apparently HLA-restricted. Judged likely to be a sequencing artifact was a cluster of highly shared sequence variants.

Trimming took off 1 base at V and 2 bases at J, with 9 bases between the two ends. The CDR3 extends over 16 amino acids. Germline V lookup: CDR1 MDHEN, CDR2 SYDVKM. About this clone: What it binds is unknown.

Primers for the PCR totalled 60 Vbeta and 13 Jbeta. Only in-frame clones appear in the TCRdb table, and some are missing; sequencing was by immunoSEQ multiplex PCR. The table includes about 110,000 clones, around 86% detected once. The sequencing sample was made of PBMCs. V usage is TRBV28 and J usage is TRBJ2-6, with a weak D call TRBD2 (5 bases). This sequence was found in a man between 35 and 55 years old in good health and CMV-seronegative. The CDR3 DNA follows: TGTGCCAGCAGTTTATCTGACGGGGCTGGGGCCAACGTCCTGACTTTC. Translating it yields CASSLSDGAGANVLTF. Full variable domain (outside the CDR3, taken from reference TRBV28 and TRBJ2-6): DVKVTQSSRYLVKRTGEKVFLECVQDMDHENMFWYRQDPGLGLRLIYFSYDVKMKEKGDIPEGYSVSREKKERFSLILESASTNQTSMYLCASSLSDGAGANVLTFGAGSRLTVL.